This T cell receptor (beta chain) was captured in a study of T cell responses to AZD1222 COVID-19 vaccine. Findings of the study overall: None of the repertoires were sampled until the peak T cell response had passed. Donors were chiefly white British, with a greater number of females, and clonal diversity was perhaps underestimated. Dominant at 160-218 and 743-854, vaccine-associated CD4 TCRs also spanned spike.

Produced via immunoSEQ multiplex PCR; TCRdb's table is partial and in-frame only. The sample has hundreds of thousands of clones, about 93% seen once. The junction had 14 bases not matched to a gene; V was cut back by 5 bases and J by 0 bases. There are 19 residues in the CDR3. Germline V lookup: CDR1 SEHNR, CDR2 FQNEAQ (reference sequence). The sample holds one count of this clone. Its antigen remains unidentified. The material was peripheral blood, obtained on day 0 of MenACWY control vaccination. This clonotype was obtained from an adult in good health. V is TRBV7-9 and J is TRBJ2-1; 9 positions match TRBD2. CDR3 sequence (DNA): TGTGCCAGCAGCCGCCTGGTTAGCGGGGGCTCCAGCTCCTACAATGAGCAGTTCTTC. The encoded protein is CASSRLVSGGSSSYNEQFF.